The rows below give T cell receptor beta chains drawn from one sample of a study of blood T cell repertoires in COVID-19. Only in-frame clones appear in the TCRdb table, and some are missing; sequencing was by immunoSEQ multiplex PCR. The data hold about 280,000 clones, with 88% observed a single time. The sample taken for sequencing was PBMCs or T cells enriched from blood (not recorded which). These receptors were obtained from a woman in her thirties who had recovered from COVID-19. The CDR3 runs from the conserved cysteine through the conserved F or W. Each record gives: V gene, clone size, CDR3 protein. Expanded clones are given a class, and other clones once, few, many or no size at all.

v_call: TRBV18; clone_size: NA; cdr3_aa: CASSSDLNNEQYF
v_call: TRBV7-6; clone_size: NA; cdr3_aa: CASSLGASGGAFTGELFF
v_call: TRBV7-2; clone_size: NA; cdr3_aa: CASSSIATGGRYNEQFF
v_call: TRBV7-3; clone_size: NA; cdr3_aa: CASSLTPKLGNEQFF
v_call: TRBV18; clone_size: NA; cdr3_aa: CASSRTGEAFF
v_call: TRBV3-1/TRBV3-2; clone_size: NA; cdr3_aa: CASSQAGQGSYGYTF
v_call: TRBV24-1; clone_size: NA; cdr3_aa: CATSDSLRNSNQPQHF
v_call: TRBV5-1; clone_size: NA; cdr3_aa: CASCVLAGVTGELFF
v_call: TRBV5-6; clone_size: NA; cdr3_aa: CASSLGLDQETQYF
v_call: TRBV28; clone_size: NA; cdr3_aa: CASSFGTGLGEQYF
v_call: TRBV5-1; clone_size: NA; cdr3_aa: CASSVDSAFPYEQYF
v_call: TRBV5-8; clone_size: once; cdr3_aa: CASSLRLPSTEAFF
v_call: TRBV7-2; clone_size: NA; cdr3_aa: CASSLETGRTNEQYF
v_call: TRBV7-2; clone_size: NA; cdr3_aa: CASSLKTEGTNEKLFF
v_call: TRBV2; clone_size: NA; cdr3_aa: CASSLAGGPSDQYF
v_call: TRBV12-3/TRBV12-4; clone_size: NA; cdr3_aa: CASTSETYNEQFF
v_call: TRBV19; clone_size: once; cdr3_aa: CASSMIRPTGGTEAFF
v_call: TRBV27; clone_size: NA; cdr3_aa: CASSLSWDRGRPFFYEQYF
v_call: TRBV12-3/TRBV12-4; clone_size: once; cdr3_aa: CASRPTGNQPQHF
v_call: TRBV5-1; clone_size: NA; cdr3_aa: CASSPGGRGNTEAFF
v_call: TRBV9; clone_size: NA; cdr3_aa: CASSVSRTPGQPSSGGYTF
v_call: TRBV4-3; clone_size: NA; cdr3_aa: CASSQGVPGADSGANVLTF
v_call: TRBV6-4; clone_size: NA; cdr3_aa: CASSDSRQGGYF
v_call: TRBV2; clone_size: once; cdr3_aa: CASSWKGEALAKNIQYF
v_call: TRBV27; clone_size: NA; cdr3_aa: CASSSRLAGSHEQYF
v_call: TRBV11-2; clone_size: NA; cdr3_aa: CASPPVPTYGYTF
v_call: TRBV18; clone_size: NA; cdr3_aa: CASSPGEGSNQPQHF
v_call: TRBV11-3; clone_size: NA; cdr3_aa: CASATGGNAEAFF
v_call: TRBV2; clone_size: NA; cdr3_aa: CASSGREHYNEQFF
v_call: TRBV27; clone_size: NA; cdr3_aa: CASSLGGVGFSSPLHF
v_call: TRBV30; clone_size: few; cdr3_aa: CAWSFDKSGTQYF
v_call: TRBV4-1; clone_size: NA; cdr3_aa: CASSQARGSYEQYF
v_call: TRBV9; clone_size: NA; cdr3_aa: CASSISGSGYEQYF
v_call: TRBV11-2; clone_size: NA; cdr3_aa: CASSLRFLNTEAFF
v_call: TRBV7-6; clone_size: NA; cdr3_aa: CASSPRQGFTGELFF
v_call: TRBV19; clone_size: NA; cdr3_aa: CASSEGQGAPRQPQHF
v_call: TRBV13; clone_size: NA; cdr3_aa: CASSQGGAELYEQYF
v_call: TRBV7-2; clone_size: NA; cdr3_aa: CASSTGYDQPQHF